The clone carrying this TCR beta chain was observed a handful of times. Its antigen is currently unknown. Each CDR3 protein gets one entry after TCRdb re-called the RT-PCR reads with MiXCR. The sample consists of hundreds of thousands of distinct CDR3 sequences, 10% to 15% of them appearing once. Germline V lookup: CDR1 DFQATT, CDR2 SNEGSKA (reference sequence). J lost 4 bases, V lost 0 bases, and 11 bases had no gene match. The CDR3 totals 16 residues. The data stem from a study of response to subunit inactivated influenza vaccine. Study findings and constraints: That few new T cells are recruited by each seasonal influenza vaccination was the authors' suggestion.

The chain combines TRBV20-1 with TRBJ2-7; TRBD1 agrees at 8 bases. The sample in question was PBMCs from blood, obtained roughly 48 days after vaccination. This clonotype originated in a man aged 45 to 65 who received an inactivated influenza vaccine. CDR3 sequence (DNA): TGCAGTGCTAGAGATTCGGGGGCAGGGGGCGGATACGAGCAGTACTTC. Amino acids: CSARDSGAGGGYEQYF.